This T cell receptor (beta chain) was profiled in a study of T cells in localized non-small cell lung cancer. Broader study findings: Higher blood T cell density went with longer overall survival.

As to this clone: The antigen remains undetermined.

Using immunoSEQ multiplex PCR, the repertoire was profiled, and TCRdb retains in-frame clones only, with some absent. The sample lists some 17,000 clones; roughly 89% were seen once. V was pared by 4 bases and J by 4 bases, with 11 bases between. Germline CDR1 SQVTM, CDR2 ANQGSEA. The CDR3 has 13 amino acids. The gene calls are TRBV29-1 and TRBJ1-5; D not certain. The clonotype was recovered from a woman aged 35-75 years with stage III lung adenocarcinoma. The sequences come from peripheral blood mononuclear cells, collected before any cancer treatment. CDR3 coding DNA: TGCAGCGTTGGCCAGTCGTTAAATCAGCCCCAGCATTTT. Translation gives CSVGQSLNQPQHF. The full variable domain, rest sourced from reference TRBV29-1 and TRBJ1-5, is SAVISQKPSRDICQRGTSLTIQCQVDSQVTMMFWYRQQPGQSLTLIATANQGSEATYESGFVIDKFPISRPNLTFSTLTVSNMSPEDSSIYLCSVGQSLNQPQHFGDGTRLSIL.